The rows below give T cell receptor beta chains drawn from one sample of a study of cytomegalovirus exposure and HLA in healthy donors. Here immunoSEQ multiplex PCR was the method, and the copy in TCRdb shows in-frame clones only, minus some. Of 200,000 to 250,000 clones listed, 70% to 80% are singletons. The sequenced material came from PBMCs. Every receptor here comes from a woman aged 60-75 years in good health and CMV-seropositive. The CDR3 runs from the conserved cysteine through the conserved F or W. A D gene is named only where the DNA matches it firmly. A clone size is listed for some rows: how often the clone was seen (once, few, many), or a class if it is expanded.

v_gene	j_gene	abundance	d_gene	CDR3aa	CDR3nt
TRBV10-3	TRBJ2-4	few	TRBD1	CAISEPRGLRKNIQYF	TGTGCCATCAGTGAGCCCAGGGGGCTTCGGAAAAACATTCAGTACTTC
TRBV6-5	TRBJ1-4	NA	NA	CASSYTGIEKLFF	TGTGCCAGCAGTTACACAGGGATCGAAAAACTGTTTTTT
TRBV7-2	TRBJ2-1	NA	TRBD1	CASSSGQGRGYNEQFF	TGTGCCAGCAGCTCGGGACAGGGAAGAGGGTACAATGAGCAGTTCTTC
TRBV15	TRBJ2-3	NA	TRBD2	CATSSGTSGTDTQYF	TGTGCCACCAGCAGCGGGACTAGCGGCACAGATACGCAGTATTTT
TRBV15	TRBJ2-5	NA	NA	CATSRGRTGTFQETQYF	TGTGCCACCAGCAGAGGGAGAACAGGGACCTTCCAAGAGACCCAGTACTTC
TRBV19	TRBJ1-2	NA	TRBD1	CASSSVPGQGYGYTF	TGTGCCAGTAGTTCAGTCCCGGGACAGGGGTATGGCTACACCTTC
TRBV19	TRBJ2-7	NA	TRBD1	CASSPRQGRYEQYF	TGTGCCAGTAGTCCGCGACAGGGGAGGTACGAGCAGTACTTC
TRBV5-1	TRBJ2-7	NA	TRBD2	CASSYGLAGVGEQYF	TGCGCCAGCAGCTATGGACTAGCGGGAGTAGGCGAGCAGTACTTC
TRBV7-2	TRBJ2-2	NA	NA	CASSPLWERPPYTGELFF	TGTGCCAGCAGCCCGCTATGGGAGCGACCTCCTTACACCGGGGAGCTGTTTTTT
TRBV5-1	TRBJ2-3	NA	TRBD2	CASSLWTSGGAGTDTQYF	TGCGCCAGCAGCCTCTGGACTAGCGGGGGGGCCGGCACAGATACGCAGTATTTT
TRBV18	TRBJ2-7	NA	NA	CASSLVDSYEQYF	TGTGCCAGCTCACTAGTTGACTCCTACGAGCAGTACTTC
TRBV19	TRBJ2-4	NA	TRBD1	CASGIQGAPKNIQYF	TGTGCCAGTGGGATTCAGGGGGCACCCAAAAACATTCAGTACTTC
TRBV15	TRBJ2-3	few	NA	CATSSYRDTQYF	TGTGCCACCAGCAGTTACCGGGATACGCAGTATTTT
TRBV5-1	TRBJ2-4	NA	TRBD1	CASSLGRGQGAENIQYF	TGCGCCAGCAGCTTGGGTAGGGGACAGGGGGCTGAAAACATTCAGTACTTC
TRBV6-4	TRBJ1-1	NA	NA	CASSRTAYTEAFF	TGTGCCAGCAGTCGGACAGCCTACACTGAAGCTTTCTTT
TRBV18	TRBJ2-1	NA	NA	CASSIAGTPGWEQFF	TGTGCCAGCTCAATTGCTGGGACTCCAGGTTGGGAGCAGTTCTTC
TRBV5-4	TRBJ1-5	few	NA	CASSSGLGTNQPQHF	TGTGCCAGCAGCTCGGGGTTGGGCACCAATCAGCCCCAGCATTTT
TRBV5-1	TRBJ2-1	NA	TRBD2	CASSSPGLAGVTEQFF	TGCGCCAGCAGCTCACCGGGACTAGCGGGAGTCACTGAGCAGTTCTTC
TRBV4-2	TRBJ1-1	NA	NA	CASSRTRGDTEAFF	TGTGCCAGCAGCCGGACACGGGGGGACACTGAAGCTTTCTTT